Included here is one T cell receptor beta chain sequence, with context. The antigen remains undetermined. Combining a sample-barcoded 5' primer with a J-beta primer mix, a second PCR ran for 7 to 11 cycles. TCRdb reprocessed the 5' RACE reads via MiXCR and lists one record per CDR3 protein. The sample has hundreds of thousands of distinct CDR3 sequences, roughly 24% seen once. This sample was taken from a study of blood T cells in healthy people across ages. Across the study: Template switching caught about one barcoded beta molecule for each two T cells.

General observations from the study: The recorded TCR beta diversity per million T cells decreased in a roughly linear manner with age.

The ends were cut back, 9 bases at V and 1 base at J, with 18 bases in the middle. Germline CDR1 reads LNHDA; CDR2 reads SQIVND (reference sequence). The CDR3 is 15 amino acids. The same sample was also studied in work on T cells of mothers and their children. In that study: A few mothers and their six children, all healthy Caucasians, donated. None of the identified T cell clones proved to be persistent microchimeric clones.

The rearrangement links TRBV19 to TRBJ1-1, with a weak D call TRBD1 (5 bases). Sequencing used blood. The sequence derives from a boy younger than 18 in good health. As DNA, the CDR3 is TGTGCCAGCCTCCAGCCCCCAGGGACGAACACTGAAGCTTTCTTT. Protein sequence: CASLQPPGTNTEAFF.